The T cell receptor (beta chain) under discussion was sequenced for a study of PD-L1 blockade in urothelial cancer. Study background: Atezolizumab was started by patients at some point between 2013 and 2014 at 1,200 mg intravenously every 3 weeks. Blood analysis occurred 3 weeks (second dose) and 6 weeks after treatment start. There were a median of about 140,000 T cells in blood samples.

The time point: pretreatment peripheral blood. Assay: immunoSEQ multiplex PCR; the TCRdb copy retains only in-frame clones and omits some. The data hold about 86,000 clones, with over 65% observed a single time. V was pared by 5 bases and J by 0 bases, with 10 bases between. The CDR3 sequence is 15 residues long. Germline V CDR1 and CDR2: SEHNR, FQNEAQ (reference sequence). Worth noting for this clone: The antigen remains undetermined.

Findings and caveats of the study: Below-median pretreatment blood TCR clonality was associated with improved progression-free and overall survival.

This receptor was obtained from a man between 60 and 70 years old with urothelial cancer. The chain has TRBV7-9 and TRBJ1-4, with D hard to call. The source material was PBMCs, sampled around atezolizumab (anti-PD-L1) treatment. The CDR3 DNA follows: TGTGCCAGCAGCCAAACACAAACAACTAATGAAAAACTGTTTTTT. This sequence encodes CASSQTQTTNEKLFF.